The 22 T cell receptor beta chains listed next were all sequenced from one sample in a study of cytomegalovirus exposure and HLA in healthy donors. Amplification used 60 Vbeta primers and 13 Jbeta primers. The protocol was immunoSEQ multiplex PCR, while the TCRdb copy is restricted to in-frame clones and leaves out a portion. The repertoire includes approximately 110,000 clones, around 69% of them detected once, and 8% to 8.5% sits in the top ten. The source material was PBMCs. The receptors here all came from a woman aged 40 to 50 in good health and CMV-seropositive.

Only one count was recorded for this clone. V usage is TRBV7-8 and J usage is TRBJ2-5; D uncertain. V was trimmed by 5 bases and J by 2 bases, leaving 12 bases between them. CDR3 length: 14 residues. In germline, CDR1 is SGHVS, CDR2 FQNEAQ. CDR3 DNA: TGTGCCAGCAGCCCAGAGGCGGAGCAAGAGACCCAGTACTTC. Translated: CASSPEAEQETQYF.

This rearrangement joins TRBV11-2 to TRBJ1-3; the match to TRBD1 covers 7 bases. Germline V gene data show CDR1 as SGHAT and CDR2 as FQNNGV. The CDR3 consists of 14 residues. The ends lost 6 bases at V and 3 bases at J; junction bases unmatched: 5. The CDR3 protein is CASSLDRNGNTIYF. CDR3 DNA sequence: TGTGCCAGCAGTCTGGACAGGAATGGAAACACCATATATTTT.

This chain connects TRBV5-1 to TRBJ2-5, with 10 nucleotides matching TRBD1. The CDR3 is 14 amino acids. Germline-derived CDR1 and CDR2 are SGHRS and YFSETQ. The V segment lost 4 bases and the J segment 5 bases; nucleotides outside the gene matches: 5. The CDR3 DNA is TGCGCCAGCAGCGAGGCGGGACAGGGGGAGACCCAGTACTTC. It encodes CASSEAGQGETQYF.

The V gene is TRBV5-1, the J gene TRBJ1-1; tentative D call: TRBD1 (5 bases). CDR3 length: 14 amino acids. Trimming left V 4 bases short and J 4 bases short, with 14 bases between. The germline V gene encodes CDR1 SGHRS and CDR2 YFSETQ. The CDR3 DNA reads as TGCGCCAGCAGCGTCCTAGACAGCAGCACTGAAGCTTTCTTT. It translates to CASSVLDSSTEAFF.

This clone was picked up a small number of times. The chain has TRBV19 and TRBJ2-5; 8 nucleotides match TRBD1. The CDR3 extends over 15 amino acids. V shed 5 bases, J shed 5 bases, and the junction held 10 bases outside the gene matches. In germline, CDR1 is LNHDA, CDR2 SQIVND (reference sequence). The CDR3 sequence: CASSADRDDEETQYF. The CDR3 region has the DNA TGTGCCAGTAGTGCGGACAGGGACGATGAGGAGACCCAGTACTTC.

V is TRBV18 and J is TRBJ2-7; D perhaps matches TRBD1 (6 bases). From germline, CDR1 is KGHSH and CDR2 LQKENI. V gave up 6 bases and J gave up 1 base, with 13 bases separating them. The CDR3 has 14 amino acids. The CDR3 DNA reads TGTGCCAGCTCCCAGGCCAGGGGATCCTACGAGCAGTACTTC. Amino acids: CASSQARGSYEQYF.

This clone has only a few counts. V usage is TRBV21-1 and J usage is TRBJ1-6; the D call in the table, TRBD1, was not verified against the DNA. TRBV21-1 corresponds to a pseudogene. The CDR3 has 18 amino acids. CDR3 region: CASSNRQGSSSYNSPLHF. The CDR3 DNA reads TGTGCCAGCAGCAACCGACAGGGCTCTAGCTCCTATAATTCACCCCTCCACTTT.

The gene calls are TRBV6-1 and TRBJ2-3; TRBD2 agrees at 11 bases. Germline V lookup: CDR1 MNHNS, CDR2 SASEGT. This CDR3 is built from 15 residues. Germline trimming cut 5 bases from V and 6 bases from J; bases unmatched to any gene: 7. In nucleotides, the CDR3 is TGTGCCAGCAGTACTACTAGCGGGGGCAGGGATACGCAGTATTTT. Translating gives CASSTTSGGRDTQYF.

The rearrangement joins TRBV4-1 to TRBJ1-3; tentative D call: TRBD1 (5 bases). Germline V CDR1 and CDR2: MGHRA, YSYEKL. This CDR3 region has 15 residues. V lost 3 bases and J lost 2, with 11 bases in between. The chain's CDR3 is CASSQGRVPGNTIYF. In DNA form, the CDR3 reads TGCGCCAGCAGCCAGGGCAGGGTGCCTGGAAACACCATATATTTT.

The chain carries TRBV7-9 and TRBJ2-5, with 7 bases lining up with TRBD2. Germline V gives CDR1 SEHNR, CDR2 FQNEAQ (reference sequence). The CDR3 extends over 15 amino acids. With V trimmed by 3 bases and J by 1 base, 5 bases remained unmatched. The CDR3 protein is CASSFGGGVQETQYF. CDR3 nucleotides: TGTGCCAGCAGCTTCGGGGGAGGGGTCCAAGAGACCCAGTACTTC.

J is TRBJ2-7 and V is TRBV5-6; TRBD2 might be the D (5 bases). The CDR3 loop spans 15 amino acids. Germline V gives CDR1 SGHDT, CDR2 YYEEEE. Deletions cut 3 bases from V and 3 bases from J, with 16 bases between. The CDR3 region has the DNA TGTGCCAGCAGCTCGGGGTCCCGACTTATCTACGAGCAGTACTTC. This gives the protein CASSSGSRLIYEQYF.

This chain joins TRBV5-1 and TRBJ1-4; TRBD1 aligns across 7 bases. Germline-derived CDR1 and CDR2 are SGHRS and YFSETQ. The CDR3 consists of 14 residues. Trimming removed 4 bases from V and 7 bases from J; junction bases left unmatched: 7. This CDR3 reads CASSQQGLTEKLFF. CDR3 DNA: TGCGCCAGCAGCCAACAGGGGTTGACTGAAAAACTGTTTTTT. Full variable domain (outside the CDR3, taken from reference TRBV5-1 and TRBJ1-4): KAGVTQTPRYLIKTRGQQVTLSCSPISGHRSVSWYQQTPGQGLQFLFEYFSETQRNKGNFPGRFSGRQFSNSRSEMNVSTLELGDSALYLCASSQQGLTEKLFFGSGTQLSVL.

This chain uses TRBV7-9 with TRBJ1-6; 8 bases are shared with TRBD1. Germline V gene lookup returns CDR1 SEHNR and CDR2 FQNEAQ (reference sequence). This CDR3 has 14 amino acids. J gave up 9 bases and V 4 bases, and 5 bases lay outside the gene matches. This chain's CDR3 is CASSSGGAGSPLHF. CDR3 nucleotide sequence: TGTGCCAGCAGCTCAGGGGGCGCAGGTTCACCCCTCCACTTT. Full variable domain (missing parts from reference TRBV7-9 and TRBJ1-6): DTGVSQNPRHKITKRGQNVTFRCDPISEHNRLYWYRQTLGQGPEFLTYFQNEAQLEKSRLLSDRFSAERPKGSFSTLEIQRTEQGDSAMYLCASSSGGAGSPLHFGNGTRLTVT.

This clone was recorded a few times. This chain uses TRBV11-3 with TRBJ2-2; D gene uncertain. Germline V gene lookup returns CDR1 SGHNT and CDR2 YENEEA. This CDR3 has 13 residues. V was cut by 6 bases and J by 5 bases, with 10 bases left in between. CDR3 loop: CASRSPRTGELFF. For the CDR3, the DNA is TGTGCCAGCAGATCCCCCCGGACCGGGGAGCTGTTTTTT.

V and J are TRBV29-1 and TRBJ2-1; 7 bases align to TRBD1. The CDR3 covers 15 residues. Germline CDR1 SQVTM, CDR2 ANQGSEA. V gave up 4 bases and J gave up 7 bases; unmatched junction bases: 13. The CDR3 DNA reads as TGCAGCGTTGGTGAAGGGGCAGGGGGTTGGAATGAGCAGTTCTTC. Its translation: CSVGEGAGGWNEQFF.

CDR3 sequence (DNA): TGTGCCAGCAGCCTCCCGCTTCGGAGGGAGCAGTACTTC. This sequence encodes CASSLPLRREQYF. V usage is TRBV6-5 and J usage is TRBJ2-7; a weak D match, TRBD2 (5 bases). The CDR3 extends over 13 amino acids. CDR1 and CDR2 (germline): MNHEY, SVGAGI. V lost 6 bases to trimming and J lost 7 bases, with 16 bases between them.

V gene TRBV11-3 combines with J gene TRBJ2-1; a weak D match, TRBD2 (7 bases). V was cut by 5 bases and J by 5 bases, with 16 bases left in between. Per the germline V gene, CDR1 is SGHNT and CDR2 is YENEEA. CDR3 length: 15 residues. The CDR3: CASSPRAGAHNEQFF. The CDR3 DNA is TGTGCCAGCAGCCCCCGGGCGGGGGCCCACAATGAGCAGTTCTTC.

V and J are TRBV6-4 and TRBJ2-2; 13 bases line up with TRBD2. CDR3 length: 19 amino acids. The trim removed 2 bases at V and 4 bases at J, leaving 10 bases unmatched. Germline CDR1 is MRHNA and CDR2 is SNTAGT. CDR3 in amino acids: CASSDQNPGLAGVTGELFF. The CDR3 region has the DNA TGTGCCAGCAGTGACCAGAACCCTGGACTAGCGGGGGTCACCGGGGAGCTGTTTTTT.

This clone has just one count. V usage is TRBV21-1 and J usage is TRBJ2-6; TRBD1, as called in the table, went unchecked against the DNA. TRBV21-1 is a pseudogene. The CDR3 covers 17 residues. The CDR3 spells CANLCRAPKGGANVLTF. The CDR3 coding sequence is TGTGCCAATCTGTGCAGGGCCCCTAAAGGTGGGGCCAACGTCCTGACTTTC.

The gene calls are TRBV7-2 and TRBJ2-7; TRBD1 agrees at 9 bases. The CDR3 is 14 amino acids. J gave up 2 bases and V 3 bases, and 2 bases lay outside the gene matches. Germline lookup yields CDR1 SGHTA and CDR2 FQGNSA. The CDR3 DNA follows: TGTGCCAGCAGCTTCTGGACAGGGGCCTACGAGCAGTACTTC. Residues: CASSFWTGAYEQYF.

The chain links TRBV5-1 to TRBJ1-5; D is ambiguous. The length of the CDR3 is 14 residues. V gave up 4 bases and J gave up 6 bases, with 14 bases separating them. Germline lookup yields CDR1 SGHRS and CDR2 YFSETQ. The CDR3 nucleotides read TGCGCCAGCAGCGCCGAGCCGGAGGGTCAGCCCCAGCATTTT. Translating it yields CASSAEPEGQPQHF.

The CDR3 nucleotides are TGTGCCATCAGCGCCACTAGCGGGCGGGCCCACGAGCAGTACTTC. The encoded protein is CAISATSGRAHEQYF. The chain employs TRBV10-3 and TRBJ2-7; 9 bases agree with TRBD2. The CDR3 runs 15 residues. Germline loops: CDR1 ENHRY, CDR2 SYGVKD. V lost 6 bases, J lost 5 bases, and 11 bases stayed unmatched.